This note documents a single T cell receptor beta chain sequence. This record belongs to a study of PD-L1 blockade in urothelial cancer. About the research overall: Across blood samples, T cells had a median count of about 140,000.

The assay was immunoSEQ multiplex PCR, and TCRdb's table has in-frame clones only and misses some. The data hold 70,000 or so clones, with about 90% observed a single time. Time point meaning: pretreatment peripheral blood. Between the trimmed V and J ends, which lost 5 bases and 10 bases, there was a span of 11 bases. Germline V lookup: CDR1 PRHDT, CDR2 FYEKMQ (reference sequence). The CDR3 totals 11 residues. The source material was PBMCs, sampled around atezolizumab (anti-PD-L1) treatment. V is TRBV13 and J is TRBJ1-1; possible D gene TRBD1, 5 bases. The origin of this receptor is a man aged 65-85 years with urothelial cancer. The CDR3 is CASSRWGAAFF. The CDR3 DNA reads as TGTGCCAGCAGCCGATGGGGCGCAGCTTTCTTT.